This TCR beta chain was identified during a study of HIV-infected children after antiretroviral therapy interruption. Whole-study findings and limits: Some non-naive CD45RA+ T cells might be present among sorted naive cells.

In the case of this clonotype: What it binds is unknown.

The CDR3 is 14 amino acids. Germline V lookup: CDR1 ENHRY, CDR2 SYGVKD. The germline V and J ends were trimmed by 6 bases and 4 bases, with 15 bases remaining between them. RNA-based 3' RACE libraries used unique molecular identifiers. TCRdb re-called the 3' RACE reads through MiXCR, storing one row per CDR3 protein. The sample contains about 89,000 distinct CDR3 sequences, under 8% of which appear only once. Treatment defined: PENTA 11 planned treatment interruption arm or continuous ART arm. This chain joins TRBV10-3 and TRBJ1-2, with D hard to call. Source: CD45RA+ CD4+ T cells from PBMCs, pooled from several time points, taken from a donor given antiretroviral therapy, either interrupted or continuous. Described subset: naive CD4+ CD45RA+ CD45RO- T cells. This clonotype was obtained from a pool of human donors with HIV. The CDR3 region is CAIRTGGVTYGYTF. The CDR3 DNA reads as TGTGCCATCAGGACGGGAGGTGTGACCTATGGCTACACCTTC.